The sequence of this T cell receptor beta chain was determined in a study of beta chain features in type 1 diabetes (dated by TCRdb to 2017 to 2018). About the full investigation: Patients and healthy donors did not differ in mean age, gender distribution, total cell number or subset yield. Regulatory and stem cell-like memory subsets were isolated from only 8 patients and roughly 8 healthy donors, whereas naive and central memory subsets came from all 30 or so donors. In the study, recently diagnosed type 1 diabetes patients and matched healthy donors were compared on the TCRB repertoires of their sorted circulating CD4+ T cell subsets. A total of approximately 100 million sorted cells were examined across all samples, and the number of cells per subset was strongly correlated with RNA yield.

The research as a whole found: PCR may preferentially amplify shorter templates, but because patient and control samples were amplified and corrected together, any resulting skew would affect both groups equally. The naive, central memory and regulatory TCRB repertoires appeared to resemble one another more closely among patients than among healthy donors. At VDJ recombination sites, type 1 diabetes patients had fewer insertions and more deleted nucleotides, which implies abnormalities in thymic rearrangement. Only small numbers of individuals were included in the HLA sub-analyses, which left unresolved whether HLA type had any influence on TCRB rearrangement. Because cDNA rather than genomic DNA was sequenced, highly expressing activated cells could have been over-represented, although no difference in activation and CD3 levels was found between groups. In all four CD4+ subsets, TCRB CDR3 length was moderately but significantly shorter in type 1 diabetes patients.

A single peripheral blood draw of about 116 mL on average was collected from each donor into heparinised tubes. A BD FACSAria II and a panel including CD45RO, CCR7, CD25, CD127, CD95 and CD27 were used to sort naive, central memory, regulatory and stem cell-like memory CD4+ T cells. Every sorted population had a purity above 95%. Right away, PBMCs were isolated by Lymphoprep density gradient centrifugation and were stained directly, with no culture step. To minimize batch effects, samples were stained and sorted in pairs, one healthy donor with one patient per experiment. A remark on this clone: Its antigen is still unknown. No base qualities exist here, and no much larger clone lies one base off it.

According to the germline V gene, CDR1 reads MDHEN and CDR2 reads SYDVKM. The CDR3, cysteine through phenylalanine, is 13 amino acids long. Solely the CDR3 DNA is kept, with 39 bases framed from the first base. V sheds 5 bases and J sheds 8 bases, leaving 14 bases between their ends. The entire amount of isolated RNA was reverse transcribed using the High Capacity cDNA Reverse Transcription Kit, so the sequenced TCRB transcripts were expressed ones. Naive, central memory and regulatory T cell samples underwent deep immunoSEQ sequencing, averaging about 3.57 million total reads per sample. Sorted cells were lysed in RLT buffer, and RNA was extracted using DNase-treated RNeasy Micro or Mini kits according to cell number. To prevent cross-contamination, each cell subset was processed individually, whereas patient and healthy donor samples were processed jointly. TCRB sequences were amplified from cDNA with the immunoSEQ multiplex PCR, producing 87-bp fragments spanning the CDR3 region. Sequencing of the amplicons was done on the Illumina HiSeq platform. As for how the authors treated the data: Synthetic template baselines were used to correct PCR bias computationally, reads within Hamming distance 2 were collapsed, and singletons that could not be merged were discarded. By aligning reads against IMGT, V, D and J genes, CDR3 length, and insertions or deletions at six rearrangement sites were assigned. Within each subset, clonotype counts were normalized to sorted cell number, and only after that were true diversity and Gini coefficients computed with the tcR R package. The overlap coefficient, calculated on TCRB nucleotide sequences, was used to quantify repertoire sharing. Out-of-frame TCRB sequences from naive cells were analyzed as a proxy for the pre-selection repertoire. TCRdb limited this immuneACCESS table to in-frame rearrangements with V and J called. A share of clones is missing; checked studies link under half to unresolved V genes, and the rest is unexplained. Clone size and V and J calls were adopted from that table, with D and trimming inferred from the DNA. Here the sample has about 930,000 clones; 17% occur a single time. Of the sample, about 0.02% falls within the top ten clones.

The sample consisted of naive CD4+ T cells from blood. Interpreted using the paper, the cell subset or site label stands for: true naive CD4+ T cells. This sequence originates from a woman aged 18-29 years in good health. The rearrangement combines TRBV28 with TRBJ2-3, and TRBD1 may be the D gene, going by 6 matching bases. The bases read TGTGCCAGCAGTGAACAACAGGGTCGTACGCAGTATTTT. The translation is CASSEQQGRTQYF.